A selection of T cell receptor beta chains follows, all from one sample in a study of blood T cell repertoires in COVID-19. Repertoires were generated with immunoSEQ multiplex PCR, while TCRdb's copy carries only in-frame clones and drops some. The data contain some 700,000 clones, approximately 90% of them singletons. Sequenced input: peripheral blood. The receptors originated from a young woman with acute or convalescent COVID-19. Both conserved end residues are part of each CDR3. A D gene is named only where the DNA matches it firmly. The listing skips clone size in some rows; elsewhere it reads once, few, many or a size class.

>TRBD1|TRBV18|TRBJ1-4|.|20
CASSPPPGQGSFATNEKLFF
TGTGCCAGCTCACCACCGCCCGGACAGGGATCTTTTGCAACTAATGAAAAACTGTTTTTT
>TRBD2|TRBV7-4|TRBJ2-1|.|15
CASSSTGTSTNEQFF
TGTGCCAGCAGCTCCACCGGGACTAGCACCAATGAGCAGTTCTTC
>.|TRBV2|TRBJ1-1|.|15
CASSPWGEMNTEAFF
TGTGCCAGCAGTCCCTGGGGGGAAATGAACACTGAAGCTTTCTTT
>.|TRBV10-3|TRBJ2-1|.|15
CAIRAPTTSSYEQFF
TGTGCCATCAGGGCCCCCACAACTAGCAGCTATGAGCAGTTCTTC
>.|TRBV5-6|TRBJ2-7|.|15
CASTKKGVASYEQYF
TGTGCCAGCACTAAAAAGGGGGTTGCAAGCTACGAGCAGTACTTC
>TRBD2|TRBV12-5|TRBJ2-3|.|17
CASGLGKRGFGTDTQYF
TGTGCTAGTGGTTTGGGCAAGCGGGGCTTCGGCACAGATACGCAGTATTTT
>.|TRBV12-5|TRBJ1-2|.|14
CASAGHSLSYGYTF
TGTGCTAGTGCCGGACACAGCCTCTCCTATGGCTACACCTTC
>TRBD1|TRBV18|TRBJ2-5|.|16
CASSPRDRVIQETQYF
TGTGCCAGCTCACCGAGGGACAGGGTGATCCAAGAGACCCAGTACTTC
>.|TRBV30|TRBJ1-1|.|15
CAWSVGGALDTEAFF
TGTGCCTGGAGTGTAGGGGGGGCCCTGGACACTGAAGCTTTCTTT
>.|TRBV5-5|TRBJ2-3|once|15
CASSSDSGGTDTQYF
TGTGCCAGCAGCTCTGATTCGGGGGGCACAGATACGCAGTATTTT
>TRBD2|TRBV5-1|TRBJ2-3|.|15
CASSRLAGFGDTQYF
TGCGCCAGCAGCAGACTAGCGGGGTTTGGAGATACGCAGTATTTT
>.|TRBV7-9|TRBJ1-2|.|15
CASSLGIGNEGGYTF
TGTGCCAGCAGCTTAGGGATAGGGAACGAGGGCGGCTACACCTTC
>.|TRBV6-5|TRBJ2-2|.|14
CASTTTANTGELFF
TGTGCCAGCACGACAACCGCGAACACCGGGGAGCTGTTTTTT
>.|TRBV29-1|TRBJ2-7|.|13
CSVEGKLRGEQYF
TGCAGCGTTGAAGGGAAGCTTAGAGGCGAGCAGTACTTC
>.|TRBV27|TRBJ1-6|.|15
CASSYARGDNSPLHF
TGTGCCAGCAGTTACGCACGGGGGGATAATTCACCCCTCCACTTT
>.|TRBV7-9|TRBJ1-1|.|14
CASTARAMNTEAFF
TGTGCCAGCACCGCCAGGGCGATGAACACTGAAGCTTTCTTT
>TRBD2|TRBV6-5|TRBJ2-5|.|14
CASRTGGDQETQYF
TGTGCCAGCAGAACTGGGGGGGACCAAGAGACCCAGTACTTC
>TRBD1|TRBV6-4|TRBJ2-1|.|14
CASSDNTDRDEQFF
TGTGCCAGCAGCGATAACACGGACAGGGATGAGCAGTTCTTC
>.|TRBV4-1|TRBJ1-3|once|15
CASSPEAGDGNTIYF
TGCGCCAGCAGCCCTGAAGCAGGGGATGGAAACACCATATATTTT
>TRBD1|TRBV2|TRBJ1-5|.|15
CASSRQGPGNQPQHF
TGTGCCAGCAGTAGACAGGGTCCAGGCAATCAGCCCCAGCATTTT
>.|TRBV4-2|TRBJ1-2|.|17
CASSQDPTGGWTYGYTF
TGTGCCAGCAGCCAAGACCCGACAGGCGGGTGGACCTATGGCTACACCTTC
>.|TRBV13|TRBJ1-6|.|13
CASSSTYISPLHF
TGTGCCAGCAGCTCCACCTATATTTCACCCCTCCACTTT
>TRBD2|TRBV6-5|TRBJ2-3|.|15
CASSRLAGSTDTQYF
TGTGCCAGCAGCCGACTAGCGGGGAGTACAGATACGCAGTATTTT
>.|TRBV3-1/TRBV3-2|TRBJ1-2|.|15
CASSPHGPGLYGYTF
TGTGCCAGCAGCCCTCATGGCCCCGGACTCTATGGCTACACCTTC
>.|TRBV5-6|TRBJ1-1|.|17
CASSLVTGWAENTEAFF
TGTGCCAGCAGCTTGGTGACAGGATGGGCCGAGAACACTGAAGCTTTCTTT
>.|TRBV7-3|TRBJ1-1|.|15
CASSYSGEKGTEAFF
TGTGCCAGCAGCTATTCAGGGGAAAAGGGCACTGAAGCTTTCTTT
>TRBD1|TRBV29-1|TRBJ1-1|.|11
CSVTGARGAFF
TGCAGCGTTACAGGGGCGCGGGGAGCTTTCTTT
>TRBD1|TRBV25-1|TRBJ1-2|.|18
CASSEYFSPGQGGDGYTF
TGTGCCAGCAGTGAATATTTCTCCCCGGGACAGGGGGGCGATGGCTACACCTTC
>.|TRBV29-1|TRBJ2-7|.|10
CSVVVYEQYF
TGCAGCGTTGTAGTGTACGAGCAGTACTTC
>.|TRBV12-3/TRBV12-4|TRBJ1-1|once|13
CASSKQGNTEAFF
TGTGCCAGCAGCAAACAGGGTAACACTGAAGCTTTCTTT
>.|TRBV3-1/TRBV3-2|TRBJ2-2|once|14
CASSYSSGFGELFF
TGTGCCAGCAGCTACAGTAGCGGCTTCGGGGAGCTGTTTTTT
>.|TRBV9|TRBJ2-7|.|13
CASSGQLSYEQYF
TGTGCCAGCAGCGGACAGTTGTCCTACGAGCAGTACTTC
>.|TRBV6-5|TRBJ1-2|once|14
CASSYSAGSGGYTF
TGTGCCAGCAGTTACTCTGCCGGGTCGGGAGGCTACACCTTC
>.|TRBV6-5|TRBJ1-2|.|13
CASSFQGSRGYTF
TGTGCCAGCAGTTTCCAGGGTTCGAGGGGCTACACCTTC
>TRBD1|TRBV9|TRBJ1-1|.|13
CASSVGQGVEAFF
TGTGCCAGCAGCGTAGGTCAGGGGGTTGAAGCTTTCTTT